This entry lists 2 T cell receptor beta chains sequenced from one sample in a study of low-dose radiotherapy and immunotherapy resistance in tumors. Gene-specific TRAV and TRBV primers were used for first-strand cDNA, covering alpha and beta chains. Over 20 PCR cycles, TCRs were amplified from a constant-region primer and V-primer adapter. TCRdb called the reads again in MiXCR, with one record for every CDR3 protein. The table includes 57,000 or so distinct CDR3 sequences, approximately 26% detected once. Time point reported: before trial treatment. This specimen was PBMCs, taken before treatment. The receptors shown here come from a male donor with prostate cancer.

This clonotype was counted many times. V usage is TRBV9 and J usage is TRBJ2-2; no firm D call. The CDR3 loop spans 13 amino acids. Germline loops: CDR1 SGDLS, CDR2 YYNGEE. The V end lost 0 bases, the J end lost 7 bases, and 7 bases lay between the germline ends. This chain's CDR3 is CASSVDRVGELFF. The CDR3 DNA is TGTGCCAGCAGCGTAGATCGGGTCGGGGAGCTGTTTTTT.

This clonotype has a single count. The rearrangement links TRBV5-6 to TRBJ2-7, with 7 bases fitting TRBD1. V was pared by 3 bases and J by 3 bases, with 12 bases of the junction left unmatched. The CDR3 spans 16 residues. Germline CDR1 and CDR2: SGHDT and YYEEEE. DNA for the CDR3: TGTGCCAGCAGCTCCCCCCAAGACAGGGCCGTCTACGAGCAGTACTTC. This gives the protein CASSSPQDRAVYEQYF.